The 14 T cell receptor beta chains in this list originate from one sample, sequenced in a study of blood T cell repertoires in COVID-19. Profiling relied on immunoSEQ multiplex PCR, and the TCRdb table lists in-frame clones only, not all of them. The sample lists about 110,000 clones, 82% occurring once. The sample consisted of peripheral blood. These TCRs come from an older man with acute or convalescent COVID-19.

The V and J genes are TRBV7-2 and TRBJ1-1; 7 bases align to TRBD1. This CDR3 contains 14 residues. Germline lookup yields CDR1 SGHTA and CDR2 FQGNSA. V gave up 2 bases and J gave up 7 bases; unmatched junction bases: 7. Here the CDR3 DNA reads TGTGCCAGCAGCTTAACACAGGGGAAGGGTGAAGCTTTCTTT. Translation gives CASSLTQGKGEAFF.

V and J are TRBV5-1 and TRBJ2-7, with 8 bases that match TRBD1. Germline values: CDR1 SGHRS, CDR2 YFSETQ. Trimming took 2 bases from V and 5 from J; bases not matched to a gene: 9. The CDR3 extends over 15 amino acids. The CDR3: CASSFEGRGRDEQYF. The CDR3, as DNA: TGCGCCAGCAGCTTTGAGGGCAGGGGGCGCGACGAGCAGTACTTC. Combining the CDR3 with reference TRBV5-1 and TRBJ2-7 gives the whole variable domain KAGVTQTPRYLIKTRGQQVTLSCSPISGHRSVSWYQQTPGQGLQFLFEYFSETQRNKGNFPGRFSGRQFSNSRSEMNVSTLELGDSALYLCASSFEGRGRDEQYFGPGTRLTVT.

The chain joins TRBV7-9 to TRBJ2-2; TRBD2 matches 7 bases. Losses at the gene ends were 0 bases for V and 3 bases for J; bases not matched to a gene: 1. This CDR3 region has 15 residues. Germline CDR1 is SEHNR and CDR2 is FQNEAQ (reference sequence). CDR3 nucleotide sequence: TGTGCCAGCAGCTTAGCGGGAGGGGACACCGGGGAGCTGTTTTTT. Protein sequence: CASSLAGGDTGELFF.

This clone came up a few times. This chain uses TRBV28 with TRBJ1-2; the match to TRBD1 covers 10 bases. Germline V gene data show CDR1 as MDHEN and CDR2 as SYDVKM. V lost 4 bases to trimming and J lost 6 bases; unmatched junction nucleotides: 8. The CDR3 is 15 residues long. The CDR3 coding sequence is TGTGCCAGCAGTTCCGGACAGGGGGAGTTGGATGGCTACACCTTC. It translates to CASSSGQGELDGYTF.

The chain combines TRBV7-3 with TRBJ2-2; D may be TRBD1 (6 bases). The V and J ends lost 2 bases and 5 bases respectively, with 9 bases between them. The CDR3 has 14 residues. The V gene's germline CDR1 is SGHTA and CDR2 FQGTGA. The CDR3 loop is CASSLDRSTGELFF. The CDR3 DNA sequence: TGTGCCAGCAGCTTAGACAGGTCGACCGGGGAGCTGTTTTTT.

This clone was recorded at least ten times. V and J are TRBV3-1 (or the pseudogene TRBV3-2) and TRBJ2-5; TRBD2 aligns across 7 bases. The CDR3 is 15 amino acids. The V gene's germline CDR1 is LGHDT and CDR2 YNNKEL (reference sequence). The V and J ends lost 2 bases and 0 bases, in that order; junction bases with no gene match: 3. CDR3 coding DNA: TGTGCCAGCAGCCAAATAGGACTAGACCAAGAGACCCAGTACTTC. This encodes CASSQIGLDQETQYF.

This chain links TRBV10-3 with TRBJ1-3, with no clear D. V was trimmed by 4 bases and J by 4 bases, leaving 14 bases between them. CDR3 length: 15 amino acids. Germline CDR1 is ENHRY and CDR2 is SYGVKD. The CDR3 is CAISGQGTQGNTIYF. The CDR3 nucleotides are TGTGCCATCAGTGGACAAGGAACTCAAGGAAACACCATATATTTT.

The chain combines TRBV24-1 with TRBJ2-1, with 7 bases matching TRBD1. The length of the CDR3 is 15 residues. J lost 7 bases, V lost 1 base, and 6 bases had no gene match. Germline CDR1 reads KGHDR; CDR2 reads SFDVKD. CDR3 protein: CATSDFRQGSNEQFF. The CDR3 DNA follows: TGTGCCACCAGTGATTTCCGACAGGGTTCAAATGAGCAGTTCTTC.

The chain has TRBV7-2 and TRBJ1-1; TRBD1 matches 7 bases. Germline CDR1 and CDR2: SGHTA and FQGNSA. The CDR3 is made up of 13 amino acids. V lost 5 bases, J lost 8 bases, and 8 bases stayed unmatched. The DNA of the CDR3 is TGTGCCAGCAGCGAGAGGGACAGCCAAGAAGCTTTCTTT. Amino acid sequence: CASSERDSQEAFF.

This clone was seen more than once but under ten times. The rearrangement joins TRBV19 to TRBJ1-6, with 9 bases matching TRBD1. This CDR3 region has 20 residues. Trimming removed 1 base from V and 1 base from J; junction bases left unmatched: 11. Germline CDR1 and CDR2: LNHDA and SQIVND (reference sequence). As DNA, the CDR3 is TGTGCCAGTAGTATAGGTTTCTCCGGGACAGGGAGATCCTATAATTCACCCCTCCACTTT. It specifies CASSIGFSGTGRSYNSPLHF. Full variable domain (outside the CDR3, taken from reference TRBV19 and TRBJ1-6): DGGITQSPKYLFRKEGQNVTLSCEQNLNHDAMYWYRQDPGQGLRLIYYSQIVNDFQKGDIAEGYSVSREKKESFPLTVTSAQKNPTAFYLCASSIGFSGTGRSYNSPLHFGNGTRLTVT.

This clone has a single count. CDR3 sequence (DNA): TGTGCCAGCAGCCAAGATTGGGAGAATTCACCCCTCCACTTT. This codes for CASSQDWENSPLHF. V usage is TRBV3-1 (or the pseudogene TRBV3-2) and J usage is TRBJ1-6, with D unclear. V lost 0 bases to trimming and J lost 7 bases, with 7 bases between them. The CDR3 runs to 14 residues. Germline V gene lookup returns CDR1 LGHDT and CDR2 YNNKEL (reference sequence).

Concerning this clone itself: One end of the junction fails to match germline, which may point to a read error. V and J are TRBV4-2 and TRBJ2-3; D possibly corresponds to TRBD1 (5 bases). This CDR3 is 15 amino acids long. CDR1 and CDR2 (germline): LGHNA, YNFKEQ. The CDR3 DNA follows: TGTGCCAGCAGTCAAGGGGCTGCTGGTAGGGATACGCAGTATTTT. Protein: CASSQGAAGRDTQYF.

The chain couples TRBV11-2 to TRBJ2-5, with D hard to call. The CDR3 is 12 residues long. The V end lost 2 bases, the J end lost 4 bases, and 5 bases lay between the germline ends. In germline, CDR1 is SGHAT, CDR2 FQNNGV. CDR3 protein: CASSLMRETQYF. The CDR3 coding sequence is TGTGCCAGCAGCTTAATGCGAGAGACCCAGTACTTC.

V and J are TRBV5-1 and TRBJ2-1; D is perhaps TRBD1 (5 bases). The germline V and J ends were trimmed by 5 bases and 2 bases, with 20 bases remaining between them. The germline V gene encodes CDR1 SGHRS and CDR2 YFSETQ. The CDR3 extends over 17 amino acids. CDR3 DNA: TGCGCCAGCAGTACTGGGGCTCCATCAACGGCCTACAATGAGCAGTTCTTC. The encoded protein is CASSTGAPSTAYNEQFF.